The T cell receptor (beta chain) described here comes from a study of shared clonotypes between healthy human individuals. Study conclusions and caveats: Represented diversity, genetic and exposure-history alike, was limited by few donors. With a handful of donors compared, 4% to 5% of naive CD4 clonotypes were shared.

There are 15 residues in the CDR3. With 0 bases removed from V and 7 bases from J, the gap between germline ends came to 13 bases. Germline values: CDR1 LGHNA, CDR2 YNFKEQ. Of note for this clone: Its antigen remains unidentified.

Genomic DNA of every subset was divided equally among multiple immunoSEQ plates. Generated by immunoSEQ multiplex PCR, the TCRdb table keeps only in-frame clones and is missing some. The sample has about 2.5 million clones; around 92% are singletons. The clonotype originates from a man in his late teens or twenties in good health. Some clones in this sample may be carry-over from other donors' samples. The chain is built from TRBV4-2 and TRBJ1-5; D may be TRBD1 (5 bases). Sequencing was done on a sample of naive CD4+ T cells from PBMCs. Subset noted: CD45RA+ positively selected. The CDR3 spells CASSQDLLGRQPQHF. The CDR3 nucleotides are TGTGCCAGCAGCCAAGATCTGTTGGGACGACAGCCCCAGCATTTT.